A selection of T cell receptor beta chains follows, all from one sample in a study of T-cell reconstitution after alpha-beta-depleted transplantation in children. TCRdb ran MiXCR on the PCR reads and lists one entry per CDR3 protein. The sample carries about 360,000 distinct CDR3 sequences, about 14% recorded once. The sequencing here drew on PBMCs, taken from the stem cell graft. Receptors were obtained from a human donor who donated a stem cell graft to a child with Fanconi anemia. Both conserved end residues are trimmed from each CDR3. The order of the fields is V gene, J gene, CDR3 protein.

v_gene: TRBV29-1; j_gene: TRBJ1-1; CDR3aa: SVNIREAF
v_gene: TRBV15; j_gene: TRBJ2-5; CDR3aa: ATGHREQETQY
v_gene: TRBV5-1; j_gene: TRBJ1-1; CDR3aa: ASTPDRANTEAF
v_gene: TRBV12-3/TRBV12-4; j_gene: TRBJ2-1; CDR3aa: ASKQWGFGPYNEQF
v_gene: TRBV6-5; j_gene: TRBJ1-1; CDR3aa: ASSYSFNRGRKAF
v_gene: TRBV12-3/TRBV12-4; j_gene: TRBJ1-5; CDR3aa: ASSYGGGQGNQPQH
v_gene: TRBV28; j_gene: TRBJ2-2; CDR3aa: ASSSAYSDGELF
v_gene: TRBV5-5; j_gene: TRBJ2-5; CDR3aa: ASSLWLREETQY
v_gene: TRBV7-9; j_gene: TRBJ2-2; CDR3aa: ASRGRGAPAGELF
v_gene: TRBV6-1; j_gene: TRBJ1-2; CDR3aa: ASSEAVTGFYGYT
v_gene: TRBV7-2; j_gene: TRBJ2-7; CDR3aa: ASSLTSGEQY
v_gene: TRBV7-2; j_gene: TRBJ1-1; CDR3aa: ASSLVGTDTEAF
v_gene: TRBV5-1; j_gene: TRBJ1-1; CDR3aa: ASSEEGAWDTEAF
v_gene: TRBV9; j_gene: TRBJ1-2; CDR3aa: ASSSPSGRVSYT
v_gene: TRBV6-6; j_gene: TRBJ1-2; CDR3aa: ASSLTGLGYT
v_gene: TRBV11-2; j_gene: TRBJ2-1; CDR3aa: ASSFTSVSYNEQF
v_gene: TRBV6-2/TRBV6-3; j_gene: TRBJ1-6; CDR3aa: ASSYPSGQKNSPLH